This T cell receptor beta chain came from a study of graft-versus-host responses after intestinal transplantation. Study-level information: Multivisceral, liver-intestinal, or isolated intestinal grafts went to recipients.

Produced via immunoSEQ multiplex PCR; TCRdb's table is partial and in-frame only. The sample records some 70,000 clones, about nine tenths being singletons. With respect to this clone: Its antigen is as yet unknown.

Study outcomes and limitations: Individuals who had graft-donor T cell macrochimerism had allografts that showed high graft-versus-host to host-versus-graft clonal ratios. There was an association between peak levels of circulating GvH clones and early post-transplant HvG declines. GvH clones were identified in recipient marrow, with some first appearing in ileum or blood.

Per germline, CDR1 MRHNA and CDR2 SNTAGT. The CDR3 extends over 14 amino acids. Trimming stripped 2 bases from V and 3 bases from J, with 10 bases between. The genes are TRBV6-4 and TRBJ1-1; D call uncertain. This receptor was taken from a human patient who received an intestinal transplant, so some T cells may come from the graft donor. The specimen comprised bone marrow, sampled 734 days after intestinal transplantation. Here the CDR3 reads CASSDTFGDTEAFF. CDR3 DNA: TGTGCCAGCAGTGACACGTTTGGGGACACTGAAGCTTTCTTT.